This T cell receptor beta chain was captured by sequencing in a study of cytotoxic CD8 clonotypes in ibrutinib-treated CLL. Study at large: Mean per-sample yields comprised roughly 280,000 productive templates and 85,000 to 100,000 productive rearrangements. General study findings and limits: Public clonotypes (which were uncommon) either contracted or remained stable on treatment.

The CDR3 covers 14 residues. Germline CDR1 and CDR2: SGHKS and YYEKEE (reference sequence). Trimming left V 0 bases short and J 4 bases short, with 8 bases between. This clone is a singleton in its sample. Its antigen is unknown. Sequencing was performed with immunoSEQ multiplex PCR; in TCRdb, only in-frame clones are kept and a portion is missing. The sample has 60,000 or so clones, less than 60% seen once; the top ten hold about 14%. The starting material was PBMCs, obtained after 12 months of ibrutinib treatment. The TCR sequence derives from a human donor with chronic lymphocytic leukemia. This chain joins TRBV5-5 and TRBJ1-5; D call uncertain. The DNA for the CDR3 is TGTGCCAGCAGCTTGGCAGGAGGGAATCAGCCCCAGCATTTT. It encodes CASSLAGGNQPQHF.